These T cell receptor beta chains were read from a single sample in a study of shared clonotypes between healthy human individuals. Libraries were prepared by immunoSEQ multiplex PCR; TCRdb keeps only in-frame clonotypes and omits some of them. The repertoire holds about 1.5 million clones, nearly 99% seen once, with approximately 0.44% in the top ten. Specimen: naive CD4+ T cells sorted from blood. The receptors come from a man younger than 45 in good health. The CDR3 runs from the conserved cysteine through the conserved F or W. Fields, in order: CDR3 protein, CDR3 DNA, clone size, D gene, V gene, J gene. D genes are given only for firm matches. The listing skips clone size in some rows; elsewhere it reads once, few, many or a size class.

CASSPLRQGAYGYTF	TGCGCCAGCAGCCCTCTTCGACAGGGGGCCTATGGCTACACCTTC	NA	TRBD1	TRBV5-1	TRBJ1-2
CASMTSPPNYGYTF	TGTGCCAGCATGACATCACCTCCTAACTATGGCTACACCTTC	NA	NA	TRBV28	TRBJ1-2
CASSLRTWGDNEQFF	TGCGCCAGCAGCCTGCGGACATGGGGGGACAATGAGCAGTTCTTC	NA	NA	TRBV5-1	TRBJ2-1
CASSLVGGQIGTDTQYF	TGCGCCAGCAGCTTGGTGGGCGGCCAAATAGGGACAGATACGCAGTATTTT	NA	NA	TRBV5-1	TRBJ2-3
CASSLGGGEKLFF	TGTGCCAGCAGCCTAGGGGGCGGGGAAAAACTGTTTTTT	NA	TRBD1	TRBV5-5	TRBJ1-4
CASSEGQGGEQYF	TGTGCCAGCAGTGAAGGACAGGGAGGCGAGCAGTACTTC	once	NA	TRBV2	TRBJ2-7
CASSLTSGSYEQYF	TGCGCCAGCAGCCTGACTAGCGGCTCCTACGAGCAGTACTTC	once	TRBD2	TRBV5-1	TRBJ2-7
CASSGDTNEKLFF	TGTGCCAGCAGCGGGGATACTAATGAAAAACTGTTTTTT	NA	NA	TRBV9	TRBJ1-4
CASSWDRNTEAFF	TGTGCCAGCAGTTGGGACAGAAACACTGAAGCTTTCTTT	NA	TRBD1	TRBV6-5	TRBJ1-1
CASRQGALYEQYF	TGTGCCAGCAGACAGGGGGCCCTTTACGAGCAGTACTTC	NA	TRBD1	TRBV19	TRBJ2-7
CASSVGGRGPYEQYF	TGTGCCAGCAGCGTAGGAGGGAGGGGCCCCTACGAGCAGTACTTC	NA	TRBD2	TRBV9	TRBJ2-7
CASSLTGGFSYEQYF	TGTGCCAGCAGTTTAACAGGGGGTTTTTCCTACGAGCAGTACTTC	NA	TRBD1	TRBV28	TRBJ2-7
CASTPFMLEGQFF	TGTGCCAGTACCCCTTTTATGTTAGAAGGGCAGTTCTTC	NA	NA	TRBV2	TRBJ2-1
CASSESSGLAGSSYNEQFF	TGCGCCAGCAGTGAGTCTTCGGGACTAGCGGGCAGCTCCTACAATGAGCAGTTCTTC	NA	TRBD2	TRBV10-1	TRBJ2-1
CASRDRADTGELFF	TGTGCCAGCAGAGACAGGGCGGACACCGGGGAGCTGTTTTTT	NA	TRBD1	TRBV7-8	TRBJ2-2
CASSLGGTSYNEQFF	TGTGCCAGCAGTCTCGGGGGGACTAGCTACAATGAGCAGTTCTTC	NA	TRBD2	TRBV2	TRBJ2-1
CASSELAGPPVTDTQYF	TGCGCCAGCAGTGAACTAGCGGGACCACCGGTCACAGATACGCAGTATTTT	NA	TRBD2	TRBV10-1	TRBJ2-3
CASSPTSGTYEQYF	TGTGCCAGCAGCCCGACTAGCGGGACTTACGAGCAGTACTTC	once	TRBD2	TRBV7-6	TRBJ2-7
CAWRVPESTDTQYF	TGTGCCTGGAGAGTTCCGGAGAGCACAGATACGCAGTATTTT	NA	NA	TRBV30	TRBJ2-3
CASRDQETQYF	TGTGCCAGCCGGGATCAAGAGACCCAGTACTTC	NA	NA	TRBV30	TRBJ2-5
CASSERREAGGRYEQYF	TGTGCCAGCAGCGAGAGGAGAGAGGCAGGGGGCCGCTACGAGCAGTACTTC	once	TRBD1	TRBV9	TRBJ2-7
CASIRDCEKLFF	TGTGCCAGCATTCGGGACTGTGAAAAACTGTTTTTT	once	NA	TRBV25-1	TRBJ1-4